This T cell receptor beta chain came from a study of cytomegalovirus exposure and HLA in healthy donors. Study details: Tens of millions of unique TCRs, all from HLA-typed donors, were included in an early release of the data. Notes on the study in general: Presence/absence analyses assumed roughly uniform sequencing depth across donors. Immune exposure information comprised only CMV serostatus.

A multiplex PCR was run with 60 Vbeta primers and 13 Jbeta primers. Using immunoSEQ multiplex PCR, the repertoire was profiled, and TCRdb retains in-frame clones only, with some absent. The top ten clones hold roughly a tenth of a sample with approximately 38,000 clones, approximately 82% of them seen once. To note about this clone: Its antigen is not known.

Germline CDR1 and CDR2: SEHNR and FQNEAQ (reference sequence). The CDR3 runs to 17 residues. The V segment lost 1 base and the J segment 2 bases; nucleotides outside the gene matches: 7. The receptor comes from a young woman in good health and CMV-seropositive. Sequencing used PBMCs. The chain links TRBV7-9 to TRBJ2-3, with 9 bases matching TRBD2. The CDR3: CASSLEASGESTDTQYF. The DNA of the CDR3 is TGTGCCAGCAGCTTAGAGGCTAGCGGGGAGTCCACAGATACGCAGTATTTT. The full variable domain, rest sourced from reference TRBV7-9 and TRBJ2-3, is DTGVSQNPRHKITKRGQNVTFRCDPISEHNRLYWYRQTLGQGPEFLTYFQNEAQLEKSRLLSDRFSAERPKGSFSTLEIQRTEQGDSAMYLCASSLEASGESTDTQYFGPGTRLTVL.